Included here is one T cell receptor beta chain sequence, with context. The entry originates in a study of blood T cell repertoires in COVID-19. Background on the study: The analysed material was cDNA or gDNA that came from T cells, B-cell-depleted T cells, or PBMCs.

The protocol was immunoSEQ multiplex PCR, while the TCRdb copy is restricted to in-frame clones and leaves out a portion. The profile covers about 150,000 clones, with 87% appearing a single time and roughly 2.5% taken by the ten largest. The CDR3 length is 17 residues. Germline V gives CDR1 SGHRS, CDR2 YFSETQ. Trimming removed 3 bases from V and 0 bases from J, with 16 bases in between. The clonotype comes from a man between 50 and 59 years old with active COVID-19. Sequenced input: peripheral blood. The genes are TRBV5-1 and TRBJ1-3; maybe TRBD1 (5 bases). This CDR3 is CASSSGDLGNSGNTIYF. The CDR3 nucleotides are TGCGCCAGCAGCTCGGGGGATCTAGGGAACTCTGGAAACACCATATATTTT.